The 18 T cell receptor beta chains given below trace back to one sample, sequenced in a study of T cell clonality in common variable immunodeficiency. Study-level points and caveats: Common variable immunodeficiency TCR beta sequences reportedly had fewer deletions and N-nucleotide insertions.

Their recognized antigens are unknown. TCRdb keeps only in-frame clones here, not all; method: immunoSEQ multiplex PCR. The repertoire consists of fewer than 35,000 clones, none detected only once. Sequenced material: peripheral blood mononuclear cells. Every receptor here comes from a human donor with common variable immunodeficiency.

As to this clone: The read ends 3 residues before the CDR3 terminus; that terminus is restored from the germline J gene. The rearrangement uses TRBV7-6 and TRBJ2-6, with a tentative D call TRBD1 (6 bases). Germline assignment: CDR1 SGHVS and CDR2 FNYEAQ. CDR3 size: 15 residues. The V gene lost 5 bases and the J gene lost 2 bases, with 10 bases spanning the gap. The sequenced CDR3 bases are TGTGCCAGCAGCCCAAGACAGGCTGGGGCCAACGTC. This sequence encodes CASSPRQAGANV. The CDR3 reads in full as CASSPRQAGANVLTF.

CDR3 amino acids: CASTARQGKNTEAFF. Incomplete CDR3 DNA: TGTGCCAGCACCGCACGACAGGGGAAGAACACTGAA. This sequence joins TRBV2 and TRBJ1-1; 8 bases agree with TRBD1. Read sequence stops 3 residues before the CDR3 end, and the germline J gene provides the missing end. The germline gives CDR1 SNHLY, CDR2 FYNNEI. The V segment lost 7 bases and the J segment 1 base; nucleotides outside the gene matches: 8. This CDR3 contains 15 residues.

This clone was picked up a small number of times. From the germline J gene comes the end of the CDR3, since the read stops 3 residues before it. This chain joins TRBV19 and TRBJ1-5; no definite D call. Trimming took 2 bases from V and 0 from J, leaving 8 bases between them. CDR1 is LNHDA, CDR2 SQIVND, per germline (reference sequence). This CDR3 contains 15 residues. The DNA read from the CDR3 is TGTGCCAGTAGTATACTGCACTATAGCAATCAGCCC. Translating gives CASSILHYSNQP. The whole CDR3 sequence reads CASSILHYSNQPQHF.

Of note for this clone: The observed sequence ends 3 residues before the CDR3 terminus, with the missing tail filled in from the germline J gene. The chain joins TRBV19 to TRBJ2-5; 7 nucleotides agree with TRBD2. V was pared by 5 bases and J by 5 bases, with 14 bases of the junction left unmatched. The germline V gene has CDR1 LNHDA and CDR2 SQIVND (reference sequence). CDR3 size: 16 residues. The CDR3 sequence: CASSSQGGGSQETQYF. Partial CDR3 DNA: TGTGCCAGTAGTTCCCAGGGCGGGGGTTCACAGGAGACC.

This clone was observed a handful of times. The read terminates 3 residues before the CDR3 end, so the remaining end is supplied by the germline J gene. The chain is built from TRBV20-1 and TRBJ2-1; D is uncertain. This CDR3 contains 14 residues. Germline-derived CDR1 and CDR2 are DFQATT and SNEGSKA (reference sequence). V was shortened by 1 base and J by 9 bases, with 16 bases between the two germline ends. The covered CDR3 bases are TGCAGTGCTAGAGGTGCAGGCACTGTGGGTGAG. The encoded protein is CSARGAGTVGE. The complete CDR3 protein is CSARGAGTVGEQFF.

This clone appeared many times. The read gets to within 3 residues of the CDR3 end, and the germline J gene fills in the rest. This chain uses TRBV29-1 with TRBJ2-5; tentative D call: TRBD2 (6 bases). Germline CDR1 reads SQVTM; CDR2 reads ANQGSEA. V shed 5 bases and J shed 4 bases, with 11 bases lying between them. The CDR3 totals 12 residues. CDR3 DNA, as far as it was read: TGCAGCGTTCGGGGGACGGGAGAGACC. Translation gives CSVRGTGET. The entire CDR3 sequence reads CSVRGTGETQYF.

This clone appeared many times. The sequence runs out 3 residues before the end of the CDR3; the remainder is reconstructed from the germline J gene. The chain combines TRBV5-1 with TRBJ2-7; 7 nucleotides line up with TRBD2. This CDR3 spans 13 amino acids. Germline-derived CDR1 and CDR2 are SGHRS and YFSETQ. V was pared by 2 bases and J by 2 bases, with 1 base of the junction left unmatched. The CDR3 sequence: CASSLSGTYEQYF. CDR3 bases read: TGCGCCAGCAGCTTAAGCGGGACCTACGAG.

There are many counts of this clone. CDR3 sequence: CASRTWALDTQYF. CDR3 DNA, as far as it was read: TGTGCCAGCAGGACCTGGGCCTTAGATACG. This chain joins TRBV6-2 or TRBV6-3 and TRBJ2-3, with D uncertain. The DNA ends 3 residues before the CDR3 does, and the rest of the CDR3 is filled in from the germline J gene. V lost 6 bases, J lost 5 bases, and 12 bases lay in between. CDR1 MNHEY and CDR2 SVGEGT come from the germline V gene. CDR3 size: 13 residues.

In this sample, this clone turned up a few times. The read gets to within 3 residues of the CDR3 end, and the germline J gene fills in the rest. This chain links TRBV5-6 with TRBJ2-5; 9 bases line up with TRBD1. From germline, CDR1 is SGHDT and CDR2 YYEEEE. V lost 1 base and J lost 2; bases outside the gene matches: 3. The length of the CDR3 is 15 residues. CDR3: CASSLPDRGQETQYF. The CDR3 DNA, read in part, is TGTGCCAGCAGCTTGCCAGACAGGGGGCAAGAGACC. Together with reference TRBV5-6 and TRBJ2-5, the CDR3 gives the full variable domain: DAGVTQSPTHLIKTRGQQVTLRCSPKSGHDTVSWYQQALGQGPQFIFQYYEEEERQRGNFPDRFSGHQFPNYSSELNVNALLLGDSALYLCASSLPDRGQETQYFGPGTRLLVL.

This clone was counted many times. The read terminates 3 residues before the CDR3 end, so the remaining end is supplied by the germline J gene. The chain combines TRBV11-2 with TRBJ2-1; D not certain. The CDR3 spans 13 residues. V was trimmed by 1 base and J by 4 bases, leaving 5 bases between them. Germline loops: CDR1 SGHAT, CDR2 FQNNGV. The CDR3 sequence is CASSLVQYNEQFF. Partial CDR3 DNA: TGTGCCAGCAGCTTAGTACAGTACAATGAG.

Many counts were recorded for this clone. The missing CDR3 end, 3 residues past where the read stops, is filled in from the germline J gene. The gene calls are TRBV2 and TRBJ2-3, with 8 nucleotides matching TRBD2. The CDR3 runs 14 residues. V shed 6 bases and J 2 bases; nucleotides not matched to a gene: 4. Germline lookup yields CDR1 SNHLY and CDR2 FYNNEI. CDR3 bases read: TGTGCCAGCAGGGTAGCGGGGAACACAGATACG. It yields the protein CASRVAGNTDT. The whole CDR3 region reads CASRVAGNTDTQYF.

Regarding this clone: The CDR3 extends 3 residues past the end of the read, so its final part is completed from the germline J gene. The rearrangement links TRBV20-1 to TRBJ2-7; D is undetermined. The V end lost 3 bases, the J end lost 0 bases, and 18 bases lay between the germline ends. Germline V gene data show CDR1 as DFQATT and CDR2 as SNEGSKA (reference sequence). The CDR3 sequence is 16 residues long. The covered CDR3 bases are TGCAGTGCTAGTGTCCCGAAAAGCGCAAGCTCCTACGAG. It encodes CSASVPKSASSYE. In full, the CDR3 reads CSASVPKSASSYEQYF.

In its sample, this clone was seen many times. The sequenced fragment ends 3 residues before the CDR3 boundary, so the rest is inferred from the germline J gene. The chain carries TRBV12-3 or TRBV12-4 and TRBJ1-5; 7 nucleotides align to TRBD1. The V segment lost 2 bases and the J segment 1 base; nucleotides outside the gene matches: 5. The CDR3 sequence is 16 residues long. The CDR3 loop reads CASSLFRGQSNQPQHF. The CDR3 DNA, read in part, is TGTGCCAGCAGTTTATTCAGGGGACAGAGCAATCAGCCC.

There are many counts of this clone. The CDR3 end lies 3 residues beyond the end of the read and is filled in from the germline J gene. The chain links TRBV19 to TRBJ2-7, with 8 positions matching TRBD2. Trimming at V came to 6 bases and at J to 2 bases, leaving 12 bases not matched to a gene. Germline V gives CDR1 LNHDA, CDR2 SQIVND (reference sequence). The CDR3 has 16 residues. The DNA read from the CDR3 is TGTGCCAGTAGCAGATCGGGGGGGGGCTGGACCTACGAG. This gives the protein CASSRSGGGWTYE. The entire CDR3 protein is CASSRSGGGWTYEQYF. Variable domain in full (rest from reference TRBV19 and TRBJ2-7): DGGITQSPKYLFRKEGQNVTLSCEQNLNHDAMYWYRQDPGQGLRLIYYSQIVNDFQKGDIAEGYSVSREKKESFPLTVTSAQKNPTAFYLCASSRSGGGWTYEQYFGPGTRLTVT.

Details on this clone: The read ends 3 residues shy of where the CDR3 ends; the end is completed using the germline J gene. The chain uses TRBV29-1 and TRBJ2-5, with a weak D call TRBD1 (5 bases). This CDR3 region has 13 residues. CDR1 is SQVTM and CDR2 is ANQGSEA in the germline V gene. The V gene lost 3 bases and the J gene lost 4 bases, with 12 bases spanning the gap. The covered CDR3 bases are TGCAGCGTTGAGTCAGGGTCGGCAGAGACC. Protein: CSVESGSAET. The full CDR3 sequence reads CSVESGSAETQYF.

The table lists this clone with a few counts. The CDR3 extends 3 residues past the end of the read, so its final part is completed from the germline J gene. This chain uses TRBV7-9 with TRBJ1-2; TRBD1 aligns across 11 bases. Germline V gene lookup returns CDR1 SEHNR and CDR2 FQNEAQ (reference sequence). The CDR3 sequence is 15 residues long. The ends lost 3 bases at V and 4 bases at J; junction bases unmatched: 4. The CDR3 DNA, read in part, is TGTGCCAGCAGCTTGACCGGGACAGGGGGCTATGGC. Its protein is CASSLTGTGGYG. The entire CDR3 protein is CASSLTGTGGYGYTF. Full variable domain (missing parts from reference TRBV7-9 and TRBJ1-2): DTGVSQNPRHKITKRGQNVTFRCDPISEHNRLYWYRQTLGQGPEFLTYFQNEAQLEKSRLLSDRFSAERPKGSFSTLEIQRTEQGDSAMYLCASSLTGTGGYGYTFGSGTRLTVV.

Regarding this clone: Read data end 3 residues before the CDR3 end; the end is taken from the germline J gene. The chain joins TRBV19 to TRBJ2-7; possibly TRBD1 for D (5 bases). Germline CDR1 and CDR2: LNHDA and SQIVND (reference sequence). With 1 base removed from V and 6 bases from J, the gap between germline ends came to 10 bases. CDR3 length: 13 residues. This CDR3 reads CASSIVPGSEQYF. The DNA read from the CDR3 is TGTGCCAGTAGTATAGTCCCAGGGTCCGAG.

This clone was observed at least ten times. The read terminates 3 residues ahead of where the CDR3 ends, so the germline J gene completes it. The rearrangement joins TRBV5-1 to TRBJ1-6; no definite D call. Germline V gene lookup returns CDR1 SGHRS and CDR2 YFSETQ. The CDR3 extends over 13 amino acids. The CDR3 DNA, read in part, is TGCGCCAGCAGCCCCACGGGGAGCGGGGCC. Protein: CASSPTGSGA. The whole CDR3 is CASSPTGSGALHF.